Below, 27 T cell receptor beta chains from the same sample are listed, as sequenced in a study of regulatory T cells in long-lasting Graves disease. To make TCR beta libraries, researchers used iRepertoire HTBI primers and Arm-PCR of CDR3 regions. TCRdb re-called the multiplex PCR reads through MiXCR, storing one row per CDR3 protein. Seen here are about 610,000 distinct CDR3 sequences, 16% observed once, and the top ten hold more than 10%. Time point defined: newly diagnosed GD, antithyroid drugs for less than 3 months. RNA extracted from PBMCs served as the sequencing template. The same sample was also studied in work on T cells in Graves' hyperthyroidism and ophthalmopathy.

The sample consisted of peripheral blood mononuclear cells (PBMCs), taken at new diagnosis, from a patient treated with antithyroid drugs. These receptors originate from a man younger than 30 with Graves disease.

This clonotype occurred many times. This sequence joins TRBV20-1 and TRBJ2-3, with 8 bases matching TRBD1. Germline V CDR1 and CDR2: DFQATT, SNEGSKA (reference sequence). After removal of 5 bases from V and 2 bases from J, the junction contained 6 bases not matched to a gene. The CDR3 consists of 14 residues. In nucleotides, the CDR3 is TGCAGTGCTCTGGGACAGGATGACACAGATACGCAGTATTTT. This gives the protein CSALGQDDTDTQYF.

J is TRBJ2-5 and V is TRBV5-1; 8 bases align to TRBD2. V dropped 3 bases and J dropped 8; count of bases not matched to a gene: 12. The CDR3 runs to 15 residues. Germline lookup yields CDR1 SGHRS and CDR2 YFSETQ. Written as DNA, the CDR3 is TGCGCCAGCAGCTCGTCCGGGACTAGTATTCAAACCCAGTACTTC. It translates to CASSSSGTSIQTQYF. Together with reference TRBV5-1 and TRBJ2-5, the CDR3 gives the full variable domain: KAGVTQTPRYLIKTRGQQVTLSCSPISGHRSVSWYQQTPGQGLQFLFEYFSETQRNKGNFPGRFSGRQFSNSRSEMNVSTLELGDSALYLCASSSSGTSIQTQYFGPGTRLLVL.

On this clonotype: A read error is likely here: a far larger clone is one base away. The chain combines TRBV6-1 with TRBJ2-5; possibly TRBD2 for D (6 bases). The CDR3 spans 14 residues. Per the germline V gene, CDR1 is MNHNS and CDR2 is SASEGT. Trimming cost V 11 bases and J 1 base, with 17 bases left between them. CDR3: CAVSEAGTQETQYF. In DNA form, the CDR3 reads TGTGCCGTCAGTGAGGCGGGGACCCAAGAGACCCAGTACTTC.

The chain couples TRBV29-1 to TRBJ1-2, with D tentatively TRBD1 (6 bases). The CDR3 length is 13 residues. CDR1 is SQVTM, CDR2 ANQGSEA, per germline. V lost 4 bases, J lost 1 base, and 10 bases lay in between. CDR3 nucleotide sequence: TGCAGCGTTGGAGACAGGAGTAACTATGGCTACACCTTC. Residues: CSVGDRSNYGYTF.

This clonotype was recorded at least ten times. At one of its ends the junction is not consistent with the germline gene, which may arise from a read error. The chain employs TRBV12-3 or TRBV12-4 and TRBJ2-3; 14 nucleotides align to TRBD2. There are 16 residues in the CDR3. In nucleotides, the CDR3 is TGTGCCGGCAGCATGGGACTAGCGGGAGTCACCGATACGCAGTATTTT. Translation: CAGSMGLAGVTDTQYF.

Ten or more counts support this clonotype. The chain couples TRBV3-1 to TRBJ1-2; D not resolved. Trimming took off 0 bases at V and 2 bases at J, with 10 bases between the two ends. This CDR3 comprises 15 residues. Germline V gene sequence: CDR1 LGHDT, CDR2 YNNKEL (reference sequence). In DNA form, the CDR3 reads TGTGCCAGCAGCCAAGATACTTCTCCGAACTATGGCTACACCTTC. It encodes CASSQDTSPNYGYTF.

As concerns this clonotype: It may be a read error: a sequence one base away is much more abundant. J is TRBJ2-7 and V is TRBV18, with D perhaps matching TRBD1 or TRBD2 (7 bases each). With 5 bases removed from V and 7 bases from J, the gap between germline ends came to 15 bases. Germline V gene data show CDR1 as KGHSH and CDR2 as LQKENI. This CDR3 has 13 amino acids. CDR3 protein: CASSSGGAREQYF. The CDR3 region has the DNA TGTGCCAGCTCATCAGGGGGGGCGAGGGAGCAGTACTTC. Full variable domain (remainder filled in from reference TRBV18 and TRBJ2-7): NAGVMQNPRHLVRRRGQEARLRCSPMKGHSHVYWYRQLPEEGLKFMVYLQKENIIDESGMPKERFSAEFPKEGPSILRIQQVVRGDSAAYFCASSSGGAREQYFGPGTRLTVT.

This clonotype has a count of ten or more. The chain carries TRBV5-1 and TRBJ1-1; TRBD1 agrees at 9 bases. The V segment lost 3 bases and the J segment 1 base; nucleotides outside the gene matches: 1. Germline CDR1 SGHRS, CDR2 YFSETQ. The CDR3 contains 14 residues. The CDR3 sequence: CASSWDRANTEAFF. CDR3 coding DNA: TGCGCCAGCAGCTGGGACAGGGCGAACACTGAAGCTTTCTTT.

This clonotype was observed at least ten times. V and J are TRBV3-1 and TRBJ2-1; TRBD2 matches at 10 bases. CDR1 and CDR2 (germline): LGHDT, YNNKEL (reference sequence). The J segment lost 6 bases and the V segment lost 1 base, leaving 9 bases of the junction unmatched. The CDR3 has 17 residues. The DNA of the CDR3 is TGTGCCAGCAGCCAAGTCCTTGAGCGGGAGGGAGTCAATGAGCAGTTCTTC. Translating gives CASSQVLEREGVNEQFF.

This clonotype was counted only a few times. One end of the junction is discordant with germline, which a read error may explain. This rearrangement joins TRBV25-1 to TRBJ2-1; D uncertain. The germline V gene encodes CDR1 MGHDK and CDR2 SYGVNS. The CDR3 extends over 11 amino acids. The chain's CDR3 is CAGSAYNEQFF. As DNA, the CDR3 is TGTGCCGGCAGTGCCTACAATGAGCAGTTCTTC.

This clonotype was seen at least ten times. This chain uses TRBV3-1 with TRBJ2-7; 7 bases align to TRBD2. After removal of 0 bases from V and 2 bases from J, the junction contained 4 bases not matched to a gene. The CDR3 has 15 amino acids. Germline CDR1 reads LGHDT; CDR2 reads YNNKEL (reference sequence). This CDR3 is CASSQDRGRAYEQYF. In DNA, the CDR3 is TGTGCCAGCAGCCAAGACCGGGGGAGGGCCTACGAGCAGTACTTC.

The J gene is TRBJ1-3, the V gene TRBV29-1; D not resolved. There are 14 residues in the CDR3. Germline loops: CDR1 SQVTM, CDR2 ANQGSEA. V was shortened by 4 bases and J by 0 bases, with 10 bases between the two germline ends. CDR3 loop: CSVADVGSGNTIYF. The CDR3, as DNA: TGCAGCGTTGCGGACGTGGGCTCTGGAAACACCATATATTTT.

The chain uses TRBV6-2 or TRBV6-3 and TRBJ2-4; D possibly uses TRBD1 or TRBD2 (5 bases each). The J call may not be correct, given that the DNA end is closer to TRBJ2-1. Germline loops: CDR1 MNHEY, CDR2 SVGEGT. This CDR3 has 13 amino acids. The CDR3 spells CASSERDPREQFF. DNA of the CDR3: TGTGCCAGCAGTGAAAGGGACCCCAGGGAGCAGTTCTTC.

The chain combines TRBV6-1 with TRBJ2-2; the D call may be TRBD1 or TRBD2 (6 bases each). The germline V gene has CDR1 MNHNS and CDR2 SASEGT. Trimming removed 6 bases at V and 6 bases at J, with 20 bases between. The CDR3 sequence is 16 residues long. CDR3 sequence: CASSQEGTLVAGELFF. CDR3 in DNA: TGTGCCAGCAGCCAGGAGGGGACACTAGTCGCCGGGGAGCTGTTTTTT.

This clonotype was counted between two and nine times. The rearrangement joins TRBV6-2 or TRBV6-3 to TRBJ2-3, with 15 positions matching TRBD2. Per the germline V gene, CDR1 is MNHEY and CDR2 is SVGEGT. Germline trimming cut 5 bases from V and 4 bases from J; bases unmatched to any gene: 10. The CDR3 has 18 residues. CDR3 sequence (DNA): TGTGCCAGCAGTGATTTAGGACTAGCGGGAGGGAGCGCAGATACGCAGTATTTT. Its protein is CASSDLGLAGGSADTQYF.

This clonotype appeared a few times. Because it lacks the conserved phenylalanine or tryptophan at the end, this CDR3 is likely a read error. The rearrangement uses TRBV10-3 and TRBJ1-2; D gene uncertain. This CDR3 region has 16 residues. Trimming took 2 bases from V and 2 from J, leaving 15 bases between them. Germline V gives CDR1 ENHRY, CDR2 SYGVKD. The CDR3 DNA reads TGTGCCATCAGTGAGAACCCCGGCGCGGGGAACTATGGCTACACCCTC. Translated, it gives CAISENPGAGNYGYTL.

V is TRBV7-9 and J is TRBJ2-5; unclear D gene. Germline CDR1 is SEHNR and CDR2 is FQNEAQ (reference sequence). The CDR3 has 16 residues. Deletions cut 1 base from V and 2 bases from J, with 14 bases between. CDR3 amino acids: CASSLGPFTIQETQYF. CDR3 DNA sequence: TGTGCCAGCAGCTTAGGACCCTTTACGATACAAGAGACCCAGTACTTC.

The J gene is TRBJ2-7, the V gene TRBV13, with TRBD2 as a possible D gene (6 bases). This CDR3 is 15 amino acids long. Germline V gene lookup returns CDR1 PRHDT and CDR2 FYEKMQ (reference sequence). V lost 4 bases and J lost 2, with 15 bases in between. The DNA of the CDR3 is TGTGCCAGCAGCTCCCGTGGAGAGCGGGCCTACGAGCAGTACTTC. Amino acid sequence: CASSSRGERAYEQYF.

This clonotype has ten or more counts. The V gene is TRBV9, the J gene TRBJ2-5; TRBD2 matches 7 bases. V lost 0 bases to trimming and J lost 5 bases; unmatched junction nucleotides: 4. Germline V CDR1 and CDR2: SGDLS, YYNGEE. The CDR3 runs to 14 residues. CDR3 sequence (DNA): TGTGCCAGCAGCGTAGCGGGGGAGGGTGAGACCCAGTACTTC. It encodes CASSVAGEGETQYF.

V and J are TRBV11-2 and TRBJ2-1; the D gene is possibly TRBD2 (7 bases). V was pared by 6 bases and J by 0 bases, with 18 bases between. CDR1 and CDR2 (germline): SGHAT, FQNNGV. CDR3 length: 17 residues. The CDR3 is CASSGGAGRISYNEQFF. CDR3 bases: TGTGCCAGCAGTGGGGGGGCGGGGCGGATCTCCTACAATGAGCAGTTCTTC. Full variable domain (rest looked up from reference TRBV11-2 and TRBJ2-1): EAGVAQSPRYKIIEKRQSVAFWCNPISGHATLYWYQQILGQGPKLLIQFQNNGVVDDSQLPKDRFSAERLKGVDSTLKIQPAKLEDSAVYLCASSGGAGRISYNEQFFGPGTRLTVL.

At least ten counts were recorded for this clonotype. In nucleotides, the CDR3 is TGCAGTGCTAAGACAGGTCGGCAGACCCAGTACTTC. It encodes CSAKTGRQTQYF. The rearrangement joins TRBV20-1 to TRBJ2-5; D perhaps matches TRBD1 (6 bases). Per germline, CDR1 DFQATT and CDR2 SNEGSKA (reference sequence). This CDR3 is 12 amino acids long. V was clipped by 4 bases and J by 6 bases, with 12 bases between them.

This clonotype was seen more than once but under ten times. The chain joins TRBV20-1 to TRBJ2-1; D is ambiguous. Between the trimmed V and J ends, which lost 2 bases and 8 bases, there was a span of 16 bases. Germline lookup yields CDR1 DFQATT and CDR2 SNEGSKA (reference sequence). CDR3 size: 14 residues. The CDR3 DNA reads TGCAGTGCTAGATTTCCTAGTCAGCTCTATGAGCAGTTCTTC. As protein: CSARFPSQLYEQFF.

This clonotype was seen at least ten times. The chain joins TRBV7-3 to TRBJ2-3; TRBD2 is a possible D gene (5 bases). Germline V lookup: CDR1 SGHTA, CDR2 FQGTGA. Trimming removed 5 bases from V and 0 bases from J, with 12 bases in between. This CDR3 comprises 15 residues. DNA of the CDR3: TGTGCCAGCAGCCGGACTGTCCTGAGCACAGATACGCAGTATTTT. This sequence encodes CASSRTVLSTDTQYF.

In its sample, this clonotype was seen many times. The chain uses TRBV27 and TRBJ2-1; 9 bases align to TRBD2. The CDR3 is 15 amino acids. Germline-derived CDR1 and CDR2 are MNHEY and SMNVEV (reference sequence). J lost 6 bases, V lost 7 bases, and 10 bases had no gene match. This CDR3 is CASTQRASGINEQFF. For the CDR3, the DNA is TGTGCCAGCACCCAGCGGGCTAGCGGGATCAATGAGCAGTTCTTC.

There are a few counts of this clonotype. The rearrangement joins TRBV14 to TRBJ1-5, with D uncertain. The CDR3 has 13 amino acids. The V gene's germline CDR1 is SGHDN and CDR2 FVKESK. Trimming removed 0 bases from V and 6 bases from J, with 6 bases in between. The CDR3 DNA is TGTGCCAGCAGCCAAGATCTGGTTCAGCCCCAGCATTTT. Translating it yields CASSQDLVQPQHF.

This clonotype has a single count. This likely reflects a read error, since a far larger clone is one base away. The rearrangement uses TRBV7-2 and TRBJ1-2; TRBD1 is a possible D gene (5 bases). The CDR3 contains 16 residues. V gave up 5 bases and J gave up 2 bases, with 18 bases separating them. Germline CDR1 and CDR2: SGHTA and FQGNSA. The CDR3 coding sequence is TGTGCCAGCAGCCGTATCAGAGAGACAGCCAACTATGGCTACACCTTC. As protein: CASSRIRETANYGYTF.

The chain uses TRBV6-2 or TRBV6-3 and TRBJ2-1; TRBD2 matches at 7 bases. CDR3 length equals 15 residues. Losses at the gene ends were 5 bases for V and 7 bases for J; bases not matched to a gene: 11. Germline assignment: CDR1 MNHEY and CDR2 SVGEGT. CDR3 protein: CASSRWGEGVNEQFF. The CDR3 DNA is TGTGCCAGCAGTCGGTGGGGGGAGGGTGTGAATGAGCAGTTCTTC.